A single sample gave rise to the 29 T cell receptor beta chains below, sequenced in a study of blood T cell repertoires in COVID-19. Here immunoSEQ multiplex PCR was the method, and the copy in TCRdb shows in-frame clones only, minus some. The top ten hold more than 3% of the sample, which has approximately 200,000 clones, approximately 90% seen once. Sequenced: PBMCs or T cells enriched from blood (not recorded which). Receptors were obtained from a woman aged 18-35 years in a cohort exposed to, infected with or recovered from COVID-19 (not recorded which).

The chain carries TRBV11-2 and TRBJ2-3; D is ambiguous. V gave up 5 bases and J gave up 5 bases, with 14 bases separating them. CDR1 SGHAT and CDR2 FQNNGV come from the germline V gene. The CDR3 loop spans 14 amino acids. In DNA form, the CDR3 reads TGTGCCAGCAGCCCCTCGGTAGAGATAGATACGCAGTATTTT. The encoded protein is CASSPSVEIDTQYF.

CDR3 DNA: TGTGCCAGCAGCTTGGACACCCTAGGGGCCACTGAAGCTTTCTTT. Its protein product is CASSLDTLGATEAFF. The V and J genes are TRBV5-4 and TRBJ1-1, with D perhaps TRBD1 (5 bases). The CDR3 contains 15 residues. V lost 0 bases and J 4 bases, leaving 13 bases between the germline ends. Per germline, CDR1 SGHNT and CDR2 YYREEE (reference sequence).

The V gene is TRBV10-2, the J gene TRBJ1-4; 8 positions match TRBD1. In germline, CDR1 is WSHSY, CDR2 SAAADI. V trimming: 8 bases; J trimming: 5 bases; junction bases outside the gene matches: 7. This CDR3 contains 14 residues. Here the CDR3 reads CASAGQGRNEKLFF. The CDR3 region has the DNA TGCGCCAGCGCAGGACAGGGAAGGAATGAAAAACTGTTTTTT.

The rearrangement links TRBV12-5 to TRBJ2-2; 9 nucleotides agree with TRBD2. Germline CDR1 reads LGHNT; CDR2 reads FRNRAP. The CDR3 contains 18 residues. The V gene end was trimmed by 2 bases and the J gene end by 5 bases; junction bases not matched to a gene: 12. In DNA form, the CDR3 reads TGTGCTAGTGGTTTGTTTGGGGTGCGCGGGAGGGGTACCGGGGAGCTGTTTTTT. It encodes CASGLFGVRGRGTGELFF.

The chain uses TRBV7-9 and TRBJ1-6, with 9 positions matching TRBD1. V trimming: 1 base; J trimming: 9 bases; junction bases outside the gene matches: 4. CDR3 length equals 15 residues. Germline lookup yields CDR1 SEHNR and CDR2 FQNEAQ (reference sequence). CDR3 residues: CASSLGDRASSPLHF. The CDR3 bases are TGTGCCAGCAGCTTAGGGGACAGGGCTAGTTCACCCCTCCACTTT. Full variable domain (missing parts from reference TRBV7-9 and TRBJ1-6): DTGVSQNPRHKITKRGQNVTFRCDPISEHNRLYWYRQTLGQGPEFLTYFQNEAQLEKSRLLSDRFSAERPKGSFSTLEIQRTEQGDSAMYLCASSLGDRASSPLHFGNGTRLTVT.

The chain joins TRBV7-3 to TRBJ2-7; a weak D match, TRBD1 (5 bases). Deletions cut 4 bases from V and 2 bases from J, with 9 bases between. The CDR3 length is 13 residues. The germline V gene has CDR1 SGHTA and CDR2 FQGTGA. CDR3 in DNA: TGTGCCAGCAGCTCTACAGGCACCTACGAGCAGTACTTC. It encodes CASSSTGTYEQYF.

The chain links TRBV7-6 to TRBJ2-3; D possibly corresponds to TRBD2 (6 bases). This CDR3 spans 14 amino acids. Trimming took off 5 bases at V and 2 bases at J, with 11 bases between the two ends. CDR1 is SGHVS, CDR2 FNYEAQ, per germline. The DNA of the CDR3 is TGTGCCAGCAGCCACGGCGGGATCACAGATACGCAGTATTTT. Protein sequence: CASSHGGITDTQYF.

CDR3 in amino acids: CASSGIRSGGYTF. DNA of the CDR3: TGTGCCAGCAGTGGAATCAGATCGGGAGGCTACACCTTC. This chain joins TRBV6-4 and TRBJ1-2; no firm D call. Trimming took off 4 bases at V and 8 bases at J, with 14 bases between the two ends. Per germline, CDR1 MRHNA and CDR2 SNTAGT. The CDR3 consists of 13 residues.

This clone came up once. The chain joins TRBV6-5 to TRBJ1-5; tentative D call: TRBD1 (6 bases). The germline V and J ends were trimmed by 6 bases and 0 bases, with 9 bases remaining between them. Germline V lookup: CDR1 MNHEY, CDR2 SVGAGI. This CDR3 has 14 amino acids. In DNA form, the CDR3 reads TGTGCCAGCAGCCGGGACAATAGCAATCAGCCCCAGCATTTT. Translated, it gives CASSRDNSNQPQHF.

The CDR3 sequence is CASSPLGQLSTEAFF. CDR3 sequence (DNA): TGCGCCAGCAGCCCTTTGGGCCAGCTAAGCACTGAAGCTTTCTTT. V and J are TRBV5-1 and TRBJ1-1; no clear D gene. The CDR3 runs 15 residues. With 4 bases removed from V and 4 bases from J, the gap between germline ends came to 17 bases. Germline assignment: CDR1 SGHRS and CDR2 YFSETQ. The full variable domain, in which reference TRBV5-1 and TRBJ1-1 provide the parts outside the CDR3, is KAGVTQTPRYLIKTRGQQVTLSCSPISGHRSVSWYQQTPGQGLQFLFEYFSETQRNKGNFPGRFSGRQFSNSRSEMNVSTLELGDSALYLCASSPLGQLSTEAFFGQGTRLTVV.

V usage is TRBV14 and J usage is TRBJ1-6, with D tentatively TRBD1 (5 bases). The CDR3 consists of 17 residues. Per the germline V gene, CDR1 is SGHDN and CDR2 is FVKESK. V dropped 0 bases and J dropped 3 bases, with 12 bases sitting between them. The CDR3 sequence is CASSQDSRALYNSPLHF. The DNA of the CDR3 is TGTGCCAGCAGCCAAGACTCCAGGGCCCTCTATAATTCACCCCTCCACTTT.

This chain connects TRBV18 to TRBJ2-7; TRBD1 aligns across 8 bases. The V gene's germline CDR1 is KGHSH and CDR2 LQKENI. The CDR3 runs to 14 residues. V shed 5 bases and J 3 bases; nucleotides not matched to a gene: 6. The CDR3 sequence is CASSSTGTGYEQYF. DNA of the CDR3: TGTGCCAGCTCATCGACCGGGACAGGCTACGAGCAGTACTTC.

V usage is TRBV6-5 and J usage is TRBJ2-7; D remains unclear. The CDR3 sequence is 12 residues long. V was cut by 6 bases and J by 7 bases, with 13 bases left in between. The germline V gene has CDR1 MNHEY and CDR2 SVGAGI. The CDR3 DNA reads TGTGCCAGCAGCAATCCGCCTAGAGAGCAGTACTTC. Translating gives CASSNPPREQYF.

The genes are TRBV5-1 and TRBJ2-1; D is undetermined. This CDR3 has 17 residues. Trimming shortened V by 0 bases and J by 7 bases, and 20 bases separated the two germline ends. The germline V gene has CDR1 SGHRS and CDR2 YFSETQ. CDR3 DNA sequence: TGCGCCAGCAGCTTGGAGGCAGCGCTCGAGGTTTTGAATGAGCAGTTCTTC. Translation: CASSLEAALEVLNEQFF.

The rearrangement uses TRBV11-1 and TRBJ2-3, with 8 bases matching TRBD2. V gave up 5 bases and J gave up 6 bases; unmatched junction bases: 13. Germline V gene data show CDR1 as SGHAT and CDR2 as FQDESV (reference sequence). The CDR3 has 16 amino acids. The CDR3 sequence: CASSLTAGAHGDTQYF. The CDR3 nucleotides are TGTGCCAGCAGCCTGACAGCGGGAGCTCATGGGGATACGCAGTATTTT.

J is TRBJ1-5 and V is TRBV28; 9 nucleotides align to TRBD1. The CDR3 has 14 residues. CDR1 and CDR2 (germline): MDHEN, SYDVKM. Unmatched junction bases numbered 6, after V lost 8 bases and J lost 4 bases. The CDR3 coding sequence is TGTGCCAGCGGTGACAGGGGGAGGAATCAGCCCCAGCATTTT. Its protein is CASGDRGRNQPQHF.

This sequence joins TRBV5-1 and TRBJ2-5; tentatively, D is TRBD2 (5 bases). The CDR3 consists of 14 residues. Trimming cost V 6 bases and J 1 base, with 13 bases left between them. From germline, CDR1 is SGHRS and CDR2 YFSETQ. The CDR3 DNA reads as TGCGCCAGCACGCAAGGGAGTCGCCAAGAGACCCAGTACTTC. It is translated as CASTQGSRQETQYF.

The J gene is TRBJ1-1, the V gene TRBV10-2, with D perhaps matching TRBD1 (5 bases). The CDR3 consists of 12 residues. The germline V and J ends were trimmed by 2 bases and 7 bases, with 8 bases remaining between them. Germline lookup yields CDR1 WSHSY and CDR2 SAAADI. The DNA of the CDR3 is TGCGCCAGCAGTGAGGACAGCCTTGAAGCTTTCTTT. It is translated as CASSEDSLEAFF.

The chain links TRBV6-5 to TRBJ1-2; 8 positions agree with TRBD1. This CDR3 region has 15 residues. V trimming: 4 bases; J trimming: 7 bases; junction bases outside the gene matches: 11. Germline V gene data show CDR1 as MNHEY and CDR2 as SVGAGI. The CDR3 DNA reads TGTGCCAGCAGTTCTCGGGACAGGTGGGGAGTTGGCTACACCTTC. Translating gives CASSSRDRWGVGYTF.

The rearrangement joins TRBV19 to TRBJ1-5; the D gene is possibly TRBD1 (6 bases). Germline values: CDR1 LNHDA, CDR2 SQIVND (reference sequence). Trimming took off 5 bases at V and 0 bases at J, with 11 bases between the two ends. The CDR3 consists of 15 residues. The CDR3 is CASSPRQDSNQPQHF. The CDR3 nucleotides are TGTGCCAGTAGTCCCAGACAGGATAGCAATCAGCCCCAGCATTTT.

The V gene is TRBV2, the J gene TRBJ2-4; tentative D call: TRBD2 (5 bases). The CDR3 covers 15 residues. V lost 5 bases, J lost 2 bases, and 13 bases lay in between. Germline CDR1 is SNHLY and CDR2 is FYNNEI. The CDR3 loop reads CASSTWTGTKNIQYF. Here the CDR3 DNA reads TGTGCCAGCAGTACGTGGACTGGGACCAAAAACATTCAGTACTTC.

The chain employs TRBV7-9 and TRBJ2-3; 16 bases map to TRBD2. The CDR3 has 17 amino acids. V was pared by 5 bases and J by 7 bases, with 9 bases of the junction left unmatched. Germline V CDR1 and CDR2: SEHNR, FQNEAQ (reference sequence). DNA for the CDR3: TGTGCCAGCAGCCCCACGGGACTAGCGGGAGGGAGGAATACGCAGTATTTT. As protein: CASSPTGLAGGRNTQYF.

The chain uses TRBV18 and TRBJ1-1; a possible D gene is TRBD1 (6 bases). CDR1 is KGHSH, CDR2 LQKENI, per germline. This CDR3 region has 15 residues. Deletions cut 2 bases from V and 1 base from J, with 11 bases between. The CDR3 protein is CASSPVTDRNTEAFF. The CDR3 coding sequence is TGTGCCAGCTCACCAGTAACGGACAGGAACACTGAAGCTTTCTTT.

V and J are TRBV18 and TRBJ1-1; no clear D gene. Trimming took 3 bases from V and 9 from J, leaving 5 bases between them. This CDR3 comprises 10 residues. Per germline, CDR1 KGHSH and CDR2 LQKENI. The CDR3: CASSPEKAFF. CDR3 nucleotide sequence: TGTGCCAGCTCACCTGAGAAAGCTTTCTTT.

The V gene is TRBV27, the J gene TRBJ2-5; TRBD1 might be the D (6 bases). CDR3 length: 14 residues. Germline CDR1 is MNHEY and CDR2 is SMNVEV (reference sequence). Deletions cut 4 bases from V and 5 bases from J, with 14 bases between. The CDR3 DNA is TGTGCCAGCAGTTCCAGGGGTGACGGGGAGACCCAGTACTTC. It codes for CASSSRGDGETQYF.

This chain uses TRBV29-1 with TRBJ2-5; 9 bases fit TRBD1. With 7 bases clipped from V and 3 bases from J, the junction kept 3 bases outside the gene matches. This CDR3 region has 12 residues. Per germline, CDR1 SQVTM and CDR2 ANQGSEA. In DNA, the CDR3 is TGCAGCGCCTGGACAGGGGAAGAGACCCAGTACTTC. It encodes CSAWTGEETQYF.

The chain couples TRBV5-1 to TRBJ1-2; 9 nucleotides agree with TRBD1. The germline CDR1 and CDR2 sequences are SGHRS and YFSETQ. Trimming at V came to 4 bases and at J to 6 bases, leaving 7 bases not matched to a gene. CDR3 length: 14 amino acids. The CDR3 reads CASSAGQGTHGYTF. CDR3 nucleotides: TGCGCCAGCAGCGCCGGACAGGGGACCCATGGCTACACCTTC.

The sample holds one count of this clone. The V gene is TRBV6-5, the J gene TRBJ1-5, with D maybe TRBD1 (6 bases). V lost 0 bases and J 16 bases, leaving 16 bases between the germline ends. The CDR3 runs 13 residues. The germline gives CDR1 MNHEY, CDR2 SVGAGI. For the CDR3, the DNA is TGTGCCAGCAGTTACTCCTTAGTATCTGGGACACATTTT. Protein sequence: CASSYSLVSGTHF.

The rearrangement links TRBV19 to TRBJ1-2; D is uncertain. The CDR3 is 13 residues long. Trimming removed 10 bases at V and 6 bases at J, with 18 bases between. In germline, CDR1 is LNHDA, CDR2 SQIVND (reference sequence). This CDR3 reads CATHPRVLHGYTF. The DNA of the CDR3 is TGTGCCACTCATCCCCGGGTTTTACATGGCTACACCTTC.